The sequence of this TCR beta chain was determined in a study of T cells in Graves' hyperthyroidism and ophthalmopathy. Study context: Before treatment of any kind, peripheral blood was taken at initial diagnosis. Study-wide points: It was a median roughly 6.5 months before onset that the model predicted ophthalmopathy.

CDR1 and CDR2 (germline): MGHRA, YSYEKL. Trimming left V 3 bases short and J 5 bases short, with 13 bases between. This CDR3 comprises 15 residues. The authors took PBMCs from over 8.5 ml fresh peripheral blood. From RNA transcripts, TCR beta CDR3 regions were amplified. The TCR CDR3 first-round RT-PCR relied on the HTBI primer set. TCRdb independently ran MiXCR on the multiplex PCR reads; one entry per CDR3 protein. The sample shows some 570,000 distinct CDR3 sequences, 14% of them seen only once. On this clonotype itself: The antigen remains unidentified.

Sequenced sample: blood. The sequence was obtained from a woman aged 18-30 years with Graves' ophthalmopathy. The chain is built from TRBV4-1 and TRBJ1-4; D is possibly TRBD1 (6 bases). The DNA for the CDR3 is TGCGCCAGCAGCCAGAACAGGGAGGGGAATGAAAAACTGTTTTTT. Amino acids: CASSQNREGNEKLFF.